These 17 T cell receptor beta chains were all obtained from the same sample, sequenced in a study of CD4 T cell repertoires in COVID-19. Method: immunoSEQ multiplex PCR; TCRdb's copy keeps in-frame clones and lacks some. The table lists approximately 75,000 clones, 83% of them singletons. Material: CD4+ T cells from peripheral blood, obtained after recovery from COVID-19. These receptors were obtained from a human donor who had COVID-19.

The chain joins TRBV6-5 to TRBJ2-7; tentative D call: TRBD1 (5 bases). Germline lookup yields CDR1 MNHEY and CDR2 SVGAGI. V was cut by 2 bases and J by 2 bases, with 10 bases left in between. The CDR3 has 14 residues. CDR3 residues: CASSYRGPTYEQYF. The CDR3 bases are TGTGCCAGCAGTTACAGGGGCCCCACCTACGAGCAGTACTTC.

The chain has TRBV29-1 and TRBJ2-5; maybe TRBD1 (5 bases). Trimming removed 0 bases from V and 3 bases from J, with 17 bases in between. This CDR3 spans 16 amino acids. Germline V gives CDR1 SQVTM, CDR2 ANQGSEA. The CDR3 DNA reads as TGCAGCGTTGAAGATAGGAAGGCAGGGCGAAAAGAGACCCAGTACTTC. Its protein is CSVEDRKAGRKETQYF.

CDR3 in amino acids: CASSQGSWNTEAFF. The CDR3 DNA sequence: TGTGCCAGCAGCCAAGGGTCCTGGAACACTGAAGCTTTCTTT. The gene calls are TRBV14 and TRBJ1-1; no firm D call. The CDR3 totals 14 residues. The germline gives CDR1 SGHDN, CDR2 FVKESK. V was trimmed by 1 base and J by 1 base, leaving 7 bases between them.

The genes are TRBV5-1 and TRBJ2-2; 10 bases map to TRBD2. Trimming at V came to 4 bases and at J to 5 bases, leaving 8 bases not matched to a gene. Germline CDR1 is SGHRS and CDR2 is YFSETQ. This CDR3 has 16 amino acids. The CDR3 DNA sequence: TGCGCCAGCAGCGCTTCGGGTAGCGGGGGGACCGGGGAGCTGTTTTTT. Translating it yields CASSASGSGGTGELFF.

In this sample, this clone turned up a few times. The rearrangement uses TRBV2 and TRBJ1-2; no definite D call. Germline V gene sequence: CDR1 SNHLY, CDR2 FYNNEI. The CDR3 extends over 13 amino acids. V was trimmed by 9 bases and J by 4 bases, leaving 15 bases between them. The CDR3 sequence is CASRVEAGYGYTF. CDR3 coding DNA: TGTGCCAGTAGGGTTGAGGCGGGCTATGGCTACACCTTC.

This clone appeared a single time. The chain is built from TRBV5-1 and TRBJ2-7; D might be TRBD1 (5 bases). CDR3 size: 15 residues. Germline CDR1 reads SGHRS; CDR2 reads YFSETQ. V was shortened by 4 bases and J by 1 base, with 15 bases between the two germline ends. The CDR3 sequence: CASSTGQTPSYEQYF. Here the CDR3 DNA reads TGCGCCAGCAGCACCGGACAAACACCTTCCTACGAGCAGTACTTC.

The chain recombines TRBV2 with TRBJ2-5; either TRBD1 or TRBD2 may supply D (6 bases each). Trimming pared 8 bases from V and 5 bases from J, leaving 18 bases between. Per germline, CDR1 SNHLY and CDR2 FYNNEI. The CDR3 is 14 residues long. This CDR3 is CASGGTRTSETQYF. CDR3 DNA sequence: TGTGCCAGCGGGGGGACACGGACCTCGGAGACCCAGTACTTC. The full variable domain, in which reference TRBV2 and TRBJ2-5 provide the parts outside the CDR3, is EPEVTQTPSHQVTQMGQEVILRCVPISNHLYFYWYRQILGQKVEFLVSFYNNEISEKSEIFDDQFSVERPDGSNFTLKIRSTKLEDSAMYFCASGGTRTSETQYFGPGTRLLVL.

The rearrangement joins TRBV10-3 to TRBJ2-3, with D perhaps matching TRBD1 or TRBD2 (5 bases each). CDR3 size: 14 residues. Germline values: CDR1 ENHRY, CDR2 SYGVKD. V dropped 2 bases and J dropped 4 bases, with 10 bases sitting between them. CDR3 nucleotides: TGTGCCATCAGTGAGGCCGGGGCCGCAGATACGCAGTATTTT. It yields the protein CAISEAGAADTQYF.

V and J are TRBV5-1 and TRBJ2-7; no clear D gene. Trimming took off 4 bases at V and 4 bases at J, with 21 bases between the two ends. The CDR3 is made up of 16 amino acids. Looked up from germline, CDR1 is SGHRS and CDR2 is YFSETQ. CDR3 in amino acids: CASSLPRMYGKYEQYF. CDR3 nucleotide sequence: TGCGCCAGCAGCCTACCTCGGATGTACGGTAAATACGAGCAGTACTTC.

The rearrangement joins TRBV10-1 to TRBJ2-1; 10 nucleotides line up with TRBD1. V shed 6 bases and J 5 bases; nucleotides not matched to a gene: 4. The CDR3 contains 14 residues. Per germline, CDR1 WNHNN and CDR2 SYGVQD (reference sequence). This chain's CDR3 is CASRPGQGNNEQFF. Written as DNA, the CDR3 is TGCGCCAGCAGACCGGGACAGGGGAACAATGAGCAGTTCTTC.

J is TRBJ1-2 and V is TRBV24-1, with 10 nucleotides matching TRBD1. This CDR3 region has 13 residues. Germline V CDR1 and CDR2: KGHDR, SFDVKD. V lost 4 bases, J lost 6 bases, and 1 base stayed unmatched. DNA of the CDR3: TGTGCCACCAGTGACGGACAGGGGGATGGCTACACCTTC. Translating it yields CATSDGQGDGYTF.

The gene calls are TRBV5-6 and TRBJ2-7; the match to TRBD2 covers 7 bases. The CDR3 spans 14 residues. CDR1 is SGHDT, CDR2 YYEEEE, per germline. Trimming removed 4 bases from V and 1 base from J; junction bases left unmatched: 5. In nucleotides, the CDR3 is TGTGCCAGCAGCCAATTGGGAGGGTCCTACGAGCAGTACTTC. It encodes CASSQLGGSYEQYF.

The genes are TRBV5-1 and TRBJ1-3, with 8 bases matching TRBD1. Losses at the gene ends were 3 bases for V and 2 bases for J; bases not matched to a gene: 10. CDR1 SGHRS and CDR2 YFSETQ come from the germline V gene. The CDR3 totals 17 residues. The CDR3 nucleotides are TGCGCCAGCAGCTACGGACAGGGAATTAGCACTGGAAACACCATATATTTT. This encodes CASSYGQGISTGNTIYF.

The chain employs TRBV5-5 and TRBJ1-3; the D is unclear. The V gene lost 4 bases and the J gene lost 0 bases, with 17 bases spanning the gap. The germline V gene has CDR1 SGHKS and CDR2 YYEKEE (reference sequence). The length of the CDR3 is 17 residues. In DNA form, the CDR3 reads TGTGCCAGCAGCCCGTATGAGTTTGGGAGCTCTGGAAACACCATATATTTT. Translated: CASSPYEFGSSGNTIYF.

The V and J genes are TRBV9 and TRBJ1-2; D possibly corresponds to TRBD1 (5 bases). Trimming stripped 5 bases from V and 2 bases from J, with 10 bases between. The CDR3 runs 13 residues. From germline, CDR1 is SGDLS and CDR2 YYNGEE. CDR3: CASRDGGNYGYTF. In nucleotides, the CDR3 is TGTGCCAGCAGGGACGGGGGGAACTATGGCTACACCTTC.

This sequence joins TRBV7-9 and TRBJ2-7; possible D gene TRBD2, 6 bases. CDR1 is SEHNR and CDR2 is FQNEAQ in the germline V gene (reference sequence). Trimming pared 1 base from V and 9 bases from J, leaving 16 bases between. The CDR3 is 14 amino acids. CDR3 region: CASSLGGARRGQYF. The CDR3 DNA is TGTGCCAGCAGCTTAGGAGGAGCCCGGAGGGGGCAGTACTTC.

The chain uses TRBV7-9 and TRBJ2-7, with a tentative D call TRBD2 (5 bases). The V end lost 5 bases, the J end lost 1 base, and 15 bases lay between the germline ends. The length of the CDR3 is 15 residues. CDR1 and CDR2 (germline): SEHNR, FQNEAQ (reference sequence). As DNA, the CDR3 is TGTGCCAGCAGCCTGGACTCCCAATGGTCCTACGAGCAGTACTTC. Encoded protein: CASSLDSQWSYEQYF.